The source of this TCR beta chain is a study of cytomegalovirus exposure and HLA in healthy donors. PCR used 60 Vbeta primers and 13 Jbeta primers. Only in-frame clones appear in the TCRdb table, and some are missing; sequencing was by immunoSEQ multiplex PCR. The repertoire holds about 110,000 clones, with 60% to 85% as singletons. General study points: Later on, an analysis tied 15,000 to 20,000 TCR beta sequences to HLA alleles at 0.05 false discovery rate. Later analysis indicated greater clonal expansion among HLA-associated TCR beta chains than among equally common other chains. In an earlier analysis, most TCR beta V segments were productive about 90% or about 30% of the time.

CDR3 length: 13 residues. Germline V gene sequence: CDR1 SGHDN, CDR2 FVKESK. The V and J ends lost 5 bases and 0 bases respectively, with 7 bases between them. By frequency in the sample, this clone is medium-sized. Its specificity is not known. The origin of this receptor is a man between 40 and 49 years old in good health and CMV-seronegative. The source material was PBMCs. The chain combines TRBV14 with TRBJ1-2; D gene ambiguous. The CDR3 sequence: CASSGTANYGYTF. The CDR3 DNA reads TGTGCCAGCAGCGGAACAGCTAACTATGGCTACACCTTC.